The sequence of this TCR beta chain was determined in a study of blood T cell repertoires in COVID-19. Study at large: COVID-19 samples collected from the United States, Italy and Spain covered acute and convalescent phases. Sample material is recorded as cDNA or gDNA derived from T cells, B-cell-depleted T cells, or PBMCs.

In the authors' workflow: Reference gene primer amplification gave estimated nucleated cell counts. Profiled with immunoSEQ multiplex PCR; TCRdb holds only in-frame clones, not every one. V, J and clone size are taken as reported in that table, and D and trimming were inferred from the DNA itself. The repertoire holds about 150,000 clones, with 80% to 90% as singletons. Germline V gene lookup returns CDR1 MNHEY and CDR2 SVGAGI. The CDR3 is made up of 16 amino acids. Trimming took 2 bases from V and 7 from J; bases not matched to a gene: 6. This chain uses TRBV6-5 with TRBJ1-6; 9 bases fit TRBD1. The clonotype originates from an elderly man with acute or convalescent COVID-19. The sequenced material came from peripheral blood. The chain's CDR3 is CASSYTSGTGNSPLHF. In DNA, the CDR3 is TGTGCCAGCAGTTACACATCCGGGACAGGGAATTCACCCCTCCACTTT.